This T cell receptor (beta chain) emerged from a study of T cell responses to AZD1222 COVID-19 vaccine. Study details: Both about-4-week and about-12-week second-dose recipients were combined.

Generated by immunoSEQ multiplex PCR, the TCRdb table keeps only in-frame clones and is missing some. The sample has 160,000 or so clones; about 89% are singletons. Losses at the gene ends were 0 bases for V and 4 bases for J; bases not matched to a gene: 6. CDR3 length equals 16 residues. The V gene's germline CDR1 is SGHNT and CDR2 YYREEE (reference sequence). The chain is built from TRBV5-4 and TRBJ2-5; 10 nucleotides match TRBD2. The TCR was taken from an adult in good health. The specimen was peripheral blood, collected on day 0 of AZD1222 vaccination. CDR3: CASSLGSGRGVETQYF. DNA of the CDR3: TGTGCCAGCAGCTTGGGGAGCGGGAGGGGGGTAGAGACCCAGTACTTC. Variable domain in full (rest from reference TRBV5-4 and TRBJ2-5): ETGVTQSPTHLIKTRGQQVTLRCSSQSGHNTVSWYQQALGQGPQFIFQYYREEENGRGNFPPRFSGLQFPNYSSELNVNALELDDSALYLCASSLGSGRGVETQYFGPGTRLLVL.